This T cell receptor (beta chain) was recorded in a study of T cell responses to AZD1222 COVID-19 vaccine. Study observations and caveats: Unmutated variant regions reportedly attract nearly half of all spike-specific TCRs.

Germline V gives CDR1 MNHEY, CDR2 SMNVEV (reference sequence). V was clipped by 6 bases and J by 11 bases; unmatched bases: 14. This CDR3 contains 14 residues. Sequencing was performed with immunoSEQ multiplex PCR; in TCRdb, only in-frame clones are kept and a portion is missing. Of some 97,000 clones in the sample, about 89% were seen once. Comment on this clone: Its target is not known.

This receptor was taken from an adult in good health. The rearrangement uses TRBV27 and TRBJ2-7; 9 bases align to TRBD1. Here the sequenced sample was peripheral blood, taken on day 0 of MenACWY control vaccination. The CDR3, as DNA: TGTGCCAGCAGGGGGGTGACAGGGGGACCAGCGGAGTACTTC. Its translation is CASRGVTGGPAEYF.